Detailed here is one TCR beta chain. The target antigen is unknown. The data stem from a study of cytomegalovirus exposure and HLA in healthy donors. Study results and limitations: A list of 150 or so TCR beta chains associated with cytomegalovirus was given. Confirmation was obtained in vitro that a few CMV-associated chains are specific for CMV antigens.

Between the trimmed V and J ends, which lost 6 bases and 9 bases, there was a span of 14 bases. Germline CDR1 is SQVTM and CDR2 is ANQGSEA. The CDR3 extends over 12 amino acids. Some clones are missing from TCRdb's copy, which holds only in-frame ones; the method was immunoSEQ multiplex PCR. The profile shows about 73,000 clones, around 90% of them singletons. This sequence originates from a woman under 30 in good health and CMV-seropositive. V and J are TRBV29-1 and TRBJ2-2; no clear D gene. The material sequenced was PBMCs. The chain's CDR3 is CSVGEERRELFF. The CDR3 nucleotides read TGCAGCGTCGGAGAGGAGAGACGGGAGCTGTTTTTT.